Here is one T cell receptor beta chain with its context. The sample originates from a study of cytomegalovirus exposure and HLA in healthy donors. Healthy individuals who donated bone marrow served as the donors. Germline-derived CDR1 and CDR2 are MNHEY and SMNVEV (reference sequence). V was trimmed by 0 bases and J by 1 base, leaving 10 bases between them. This CDR3 has 15 amino acids. Primers for the PCR totalled 60 Vbeta and 13 Jbeta. Measured with immunoSEQ multiplex PCR; TCRdb has only the in-frame clones, and not every one. The table lists approximately 150,000 clones, more than 60% of them singletons.

Sequencing used PBMCs. The chain recombines TRBV27 with TRBJ2-7; D not resolved. This sequence was found in a male donor in good health and CMV-seronegative. The CDR3 region is CASSLSVGLSYEQYF. In nucleotides, the CDR3 is TGTGCCAGCAGTTTATCGGTCGGTCTTTCCTACGAGCAGTACTTC.